Presented here are 8 T cell receptor beta chains from one specimen sequenced in a study of PD-1 blockade in mismatch repair-deficient tumors. Clones were sequenced by immunoSEQ multiplex PCR, and TCRdb holds only the in-frame ones, with some missing. The data contain some 130,000 clones, roughly 86% of them singletons. The input for sequencing was peripheral blood, taken just over 70 weeks after starting pembrolizumab. The receptors shown here come from an adult with mismatch repair-deficient cancer.

The V and J genes are TRBV11-2 and TRBJ2-2, with 8 bases identical to TRBD1. The CDR3 is 18 residues long. V lost 0 bases and J lost 3; bases outside the gene matches: 9. Per germline, CDR1 SGHAT and CDR2 FQNNGV. The CDR3 DNA is TGTGCCAGCAGCTTAGAGTATGGGGCAGGGGGCCACACCGGGGAGCTGTTTTTT. This translates into CASSLEYGAGGHTGELFF.

This clone appeared once. V and J are TRBV5-6 and TRBJ2-5; D uncertain. This CDR3 has 17 residues. Germline CDR1 reads SGHDT; CDR2 reads YYEEEE. Trimming left V 0 bases short and J 0 bases short, with 15 bases between. CDR3 coding DNA: TGTGCCAGCAGCTTGGTAGCCAATTTGGGGTACCAAGAGACCCAGTACTTC. The encoded protein is CASSLVANLGYQETQYF. The full variable domain, with the rest looked up from reference TRBV5-6 and TRBJ2-5, is DAGVTQSPTHLIKTRGQQVTLRCSPKSGHDTVSWYQQALGQGPQFIFQYYEEEERQRGNFPDRFSGHQFPNYSSELNVNALLLGDSALYLCASSLVANLGYQETQYFGPGTRLLVL.

The rearrangement links TRBV19 to TRBJ2-1; the D is unclear. The V gene's germline CDR1 is LNHDA and CDR2 SQIVND (reference sequence). Trimming removed 10 bases from V and 4 bases from J, with 8 bases in between. This CDR3 is 11 amino acids long. The chain's CDR3 is CAISSYNEQFF. The CDR3 DNA follows: TGTGCCATATCGAGTTACAATGAGCAGTTCTTC.

The genes are TRBV27 and TRBJ1-3; weak D call: TRBD1 (5 bases). V lost 1 base and J lost 1, with 11 bases in between. This CDR3 region has 16 residues. Germline lookup yields CDR1 MNHEY and CDR2 SMNVEV (reference sequence). CDR3 DNA: TGTGCCAGCAGTTTATGGGGCACGACTTCTGGAAACACCATATATTTT. It encodes CASSLWGTTSGNTIYF.

This clone was recorded only once. The CDR3 sequence is CASSTDSSGANVLTF. The CDR3 DNA reads as TGTGCCAGCAGCACAGACAGCTCTGGGGCCAACGTCCTGACTTTC. The chain couples TRBV6-1 to TRBJ2-6, with a possible D match to TRBD1 (5 bases). The CDR3 has 15 amino acids. Germline V gene lookup returns CDR1 MNHNS and CDR2 SASEGT. V was cut by 6 bases and J by 0 bases, with 9 bases left in between.

This clone has a single count. This chain joins TRBV7-2 and TRBJ2-7; D possibly uses TRBD1 or TRBD2 (5 bases each). The CDR3 runs 11 residues. V dropped 5 bases and J dropped 6 bases, with 8 bases sitting between them. Germline CDR1 reads SGHTA; CDR2 reads FQGNSA. CDR3 coding DNA: TGTGCCAGCAGCACGGGGCTCGAGCAGTACTTC. It codes for CASSTGLEQYF.

This chain joins TRBV7-6 and TRBJ2-1; D is unclear. Germline assignment: CDR1 SGHVS and CDR2 FNYEAQ. Trimming took off 3 bases at V and 0 bases at J, with 6 bases between the two ends. The CDR3 extends over 14 amino acids. For the CDR3, the DNA is TGTGCCAGCAGCTTGGCAGGCTCCTACAATGAGCAGTTCTTC. Protein: CASSLAGSYNEQFF.

This sequence joins TRBV28 and TRBJ2-1; tentative D call: TRBD2 (5 bases). The V and J ends lost 10 bases and 7 bases respectively, with 20 bases between them. This CDR3 has 14 amino acids. In germline, CDR1 is MDHEN, CDR2 SYDVKM. The CDR3 DNA sequence: TGTGCCACCGCCCTGGAGGTTATAGGGAATGAGCAGTTCTTC. Its protein product is CATALEVIGNEQFF.